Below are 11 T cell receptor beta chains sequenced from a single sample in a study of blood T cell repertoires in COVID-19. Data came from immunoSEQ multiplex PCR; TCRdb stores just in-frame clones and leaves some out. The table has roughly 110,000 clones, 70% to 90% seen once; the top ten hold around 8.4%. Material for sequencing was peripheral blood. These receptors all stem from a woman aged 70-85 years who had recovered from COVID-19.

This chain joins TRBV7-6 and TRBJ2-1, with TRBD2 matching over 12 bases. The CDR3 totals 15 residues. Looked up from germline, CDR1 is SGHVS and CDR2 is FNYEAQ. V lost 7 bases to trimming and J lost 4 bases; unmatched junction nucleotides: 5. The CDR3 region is CASTLTSGGYNEQFF. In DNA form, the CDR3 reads TGTGCCAGCACCCTGACTAGCGGGGGATACAATGAGCAGTTCTTC.

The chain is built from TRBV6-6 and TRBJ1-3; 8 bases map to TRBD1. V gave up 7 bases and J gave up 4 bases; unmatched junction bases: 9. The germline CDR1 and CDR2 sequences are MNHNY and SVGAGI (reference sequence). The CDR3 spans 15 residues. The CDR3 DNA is TGTGCCAGCAATTTGGACAGGGCTACCGGAAACACCATATATTTT. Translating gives CASNLDRATGNTIYF.

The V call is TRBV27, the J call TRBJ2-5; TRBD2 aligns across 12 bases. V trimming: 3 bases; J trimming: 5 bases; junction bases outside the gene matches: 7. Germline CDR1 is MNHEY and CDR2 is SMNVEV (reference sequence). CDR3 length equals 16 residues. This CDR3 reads CASSFTSGGPSETQYF. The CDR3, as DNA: TGTGCCAGCAGTTTTACTAGCGGGGGGCCTAGCGAGACCCAGTACTTC.

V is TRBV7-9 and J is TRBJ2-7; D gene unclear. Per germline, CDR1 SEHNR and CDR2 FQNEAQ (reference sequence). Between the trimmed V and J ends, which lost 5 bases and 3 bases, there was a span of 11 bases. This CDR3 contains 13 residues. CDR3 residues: CASSPTLRYEQYF. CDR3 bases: TGTGCCAGCAGCCCAACGCTACGCTACGAGCAGTACTTC.

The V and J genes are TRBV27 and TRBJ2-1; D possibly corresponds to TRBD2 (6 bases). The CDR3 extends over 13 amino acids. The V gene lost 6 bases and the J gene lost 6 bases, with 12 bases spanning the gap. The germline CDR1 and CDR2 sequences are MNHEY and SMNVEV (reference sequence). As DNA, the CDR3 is TGTGCCAGCAGGCGACTAGTTTCCAATGAGCAGTTCTTC. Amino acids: CASRRLVSNEQFF.

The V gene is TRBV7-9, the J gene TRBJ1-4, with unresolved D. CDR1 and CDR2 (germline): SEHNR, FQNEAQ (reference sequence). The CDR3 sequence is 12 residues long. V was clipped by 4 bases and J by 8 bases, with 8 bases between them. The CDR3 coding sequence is TGTGCCAGCAGCTCCCACGGGGAAAAACTGTTTTTT. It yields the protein CASSSHGEKLFF. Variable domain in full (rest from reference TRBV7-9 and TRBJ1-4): DTGVSQNPRHKITKRGQNVTFRCDPISEHNRLYWYRQTLGQGPEFLTYFQNEAQLEKSRLLSDRFSAERPKGSFSTLEIQRTEQGDSAMYLCASSSHGEKLFFGSGTQLSVL.

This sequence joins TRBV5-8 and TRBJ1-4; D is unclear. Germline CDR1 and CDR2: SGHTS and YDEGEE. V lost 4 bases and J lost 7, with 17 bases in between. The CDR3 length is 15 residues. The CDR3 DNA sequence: TGTGCCAGCAGCGCCCGGGGAGGGTGGGTTGAAAAACTGTTTTTT. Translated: CASSARGGWVEKLFF.

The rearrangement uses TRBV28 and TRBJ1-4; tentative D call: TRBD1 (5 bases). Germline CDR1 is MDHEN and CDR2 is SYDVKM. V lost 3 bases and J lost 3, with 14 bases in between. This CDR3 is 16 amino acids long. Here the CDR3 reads CASSFLGGGANEKLFF. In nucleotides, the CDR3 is TGTGCCAGCAGTTTCCTCGGGGGAGGTGCTAATGAAAAACTGTTTTTT.

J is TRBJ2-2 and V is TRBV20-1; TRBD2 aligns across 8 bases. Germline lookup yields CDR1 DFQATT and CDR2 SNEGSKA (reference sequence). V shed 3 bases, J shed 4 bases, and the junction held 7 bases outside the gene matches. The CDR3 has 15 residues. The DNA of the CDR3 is TGCAGTGCTAGTCGGGCGGGAGGCGGCACCGGGGAGCTGTTTTTT. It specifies CSASRAGGGTGELFF.

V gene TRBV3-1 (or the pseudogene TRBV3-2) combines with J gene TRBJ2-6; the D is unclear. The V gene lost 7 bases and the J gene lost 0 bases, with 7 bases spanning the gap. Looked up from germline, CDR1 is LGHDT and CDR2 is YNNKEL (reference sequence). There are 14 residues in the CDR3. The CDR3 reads CASTPYSGANVLTF. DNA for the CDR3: TGTGCCAGCACCCCCTACTCTGGGGCCAACGTCCTGACTTTC.

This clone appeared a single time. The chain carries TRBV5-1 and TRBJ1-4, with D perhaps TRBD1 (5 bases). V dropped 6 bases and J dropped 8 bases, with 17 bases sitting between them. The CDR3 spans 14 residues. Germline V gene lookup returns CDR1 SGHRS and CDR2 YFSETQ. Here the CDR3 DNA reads TGCGCCAGCAAGGCCGCGGTGACAGTGGAAAAACTGTTTTTT. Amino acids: CASKAAVTVEKLFF.